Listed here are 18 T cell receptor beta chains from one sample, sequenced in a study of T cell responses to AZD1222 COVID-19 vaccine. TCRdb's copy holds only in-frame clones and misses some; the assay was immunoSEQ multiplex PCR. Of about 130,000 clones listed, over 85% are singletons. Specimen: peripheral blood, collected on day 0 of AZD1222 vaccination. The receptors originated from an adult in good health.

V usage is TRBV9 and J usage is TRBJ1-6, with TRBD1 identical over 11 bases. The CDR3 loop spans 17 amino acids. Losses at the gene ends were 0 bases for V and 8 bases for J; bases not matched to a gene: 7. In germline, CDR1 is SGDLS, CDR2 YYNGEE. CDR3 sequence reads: CASSVAGTGGSDSPLHF. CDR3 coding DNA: TGTGCCAGCAGCGTAGCTGGGACAGGGGGAAGTGATTCACCCCTCCACTTT.

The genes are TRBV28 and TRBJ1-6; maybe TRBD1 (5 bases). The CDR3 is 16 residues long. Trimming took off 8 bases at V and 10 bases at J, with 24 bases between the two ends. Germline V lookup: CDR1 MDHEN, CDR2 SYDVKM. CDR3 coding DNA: TGTGCCAGCGATACTGACCCGACGGGACGGACCTCACCCCTCCACTTT. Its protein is CASDTDPTGRTSPLHF.

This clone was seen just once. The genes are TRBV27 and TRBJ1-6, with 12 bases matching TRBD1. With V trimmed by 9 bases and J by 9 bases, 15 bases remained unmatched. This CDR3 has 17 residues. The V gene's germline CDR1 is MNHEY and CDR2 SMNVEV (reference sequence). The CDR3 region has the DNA TGTGCCAGTCGACCCACCGGGACAGGGGGCTTTAGTTCACCCCTCCACTTT. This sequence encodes CASRPTGTGGFSSPLHF.

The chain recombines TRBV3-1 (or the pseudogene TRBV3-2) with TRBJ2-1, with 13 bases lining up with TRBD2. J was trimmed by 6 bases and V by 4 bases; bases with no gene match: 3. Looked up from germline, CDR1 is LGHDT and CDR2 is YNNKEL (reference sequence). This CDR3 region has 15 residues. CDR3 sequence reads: CASSLLAGGGNEQFF. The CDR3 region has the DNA TGTGCCAGCAGCCTACTAGCGGGAGGGGGCAATGAGCAGTTCTTC.

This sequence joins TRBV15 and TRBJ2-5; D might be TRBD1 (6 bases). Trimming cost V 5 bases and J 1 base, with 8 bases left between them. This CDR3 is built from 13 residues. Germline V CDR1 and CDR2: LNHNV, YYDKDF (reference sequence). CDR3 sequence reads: CATSLTGQETQYF. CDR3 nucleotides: TGTGCCACCAGCCTGACAGGCCAAGAGACCCAGTACTTC.

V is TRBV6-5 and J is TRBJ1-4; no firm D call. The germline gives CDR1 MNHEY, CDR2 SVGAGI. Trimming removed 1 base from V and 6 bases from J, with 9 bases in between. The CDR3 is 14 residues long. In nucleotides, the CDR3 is TGTGCCAGCAGTTACTGGGAGTCAGATGAAAAACTGTTTTTT. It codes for CASSYWESDEKLFF.

The CDR3 nucleotides read TGCGCCAGCAGCCAAGATTTGTATTACACCATATATTTT. It codes for CASSQDLYYTIYF. The chain links TRBV4-1 to TRBJ1-3; D gene uncertain. Germline V gene data show CDR1 as MGHRA and CDR2 as YSYEKL. The CDR3 contains 13 residues. Trimming stripped 0 bases from V and 8 bases from J, with 8 bases between.

This CDR3 is CASSPVRGGSAFF. CDR3 DNA: TGTGCCAGCAGCCCAGTGCGGGGAGGGTCGGCTTTCTTT. The chain is built from TRBV7-8 and TRBJ1-1, with D unclear. This CDR3 contains 13 residues. CDR1 and CDR2 from the germline V gene are SGHVS and FQNEAQ. The germline V and J ends were trimmed by 5 bases and 11 bases, with 18 bases remaining between them.

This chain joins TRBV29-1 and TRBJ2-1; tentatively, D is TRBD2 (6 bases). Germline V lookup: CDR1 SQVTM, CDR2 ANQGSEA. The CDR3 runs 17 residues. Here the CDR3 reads CSITGLINSSSYNEQFF. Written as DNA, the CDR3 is TGCAGTATTACGGGACTCATTAATTCTAGCTCCTACAATGAGCAGTTCTTC.

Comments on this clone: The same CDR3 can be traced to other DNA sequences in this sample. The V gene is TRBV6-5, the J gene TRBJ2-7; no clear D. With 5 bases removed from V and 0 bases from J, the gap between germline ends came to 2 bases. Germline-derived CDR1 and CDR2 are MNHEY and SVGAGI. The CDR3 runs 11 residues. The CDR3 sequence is CASSPSYEQYF. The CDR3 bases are TGTGCCAGCAGTCCCTCCTACGAGCAGTACTTC.

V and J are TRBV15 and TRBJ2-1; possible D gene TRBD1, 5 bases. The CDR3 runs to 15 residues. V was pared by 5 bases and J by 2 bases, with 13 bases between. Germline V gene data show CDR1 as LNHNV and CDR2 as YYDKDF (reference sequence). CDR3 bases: TGTGCCACCAGCCCGATTGACAGCACCTACAATGAGCAGTTCTTC. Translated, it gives CATSPIDSTYNEQFF.

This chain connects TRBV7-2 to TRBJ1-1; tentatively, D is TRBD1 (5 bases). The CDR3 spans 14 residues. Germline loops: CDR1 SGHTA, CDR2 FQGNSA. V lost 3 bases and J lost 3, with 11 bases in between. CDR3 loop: CASSFSRVDTEAFF. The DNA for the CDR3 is TGTGCCAGCAGCTTCTCCAGGGTTGACACTGAAGCTTTCTTT.

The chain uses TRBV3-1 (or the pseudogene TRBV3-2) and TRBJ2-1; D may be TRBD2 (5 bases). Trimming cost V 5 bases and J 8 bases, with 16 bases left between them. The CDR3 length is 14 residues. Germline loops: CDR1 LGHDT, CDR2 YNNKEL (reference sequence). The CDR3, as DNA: TGTGCCAGCAGCGCCAGGTCCCTAGCCCATGAGCAGTTCTTC. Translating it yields CASSARSLAHEQFF.

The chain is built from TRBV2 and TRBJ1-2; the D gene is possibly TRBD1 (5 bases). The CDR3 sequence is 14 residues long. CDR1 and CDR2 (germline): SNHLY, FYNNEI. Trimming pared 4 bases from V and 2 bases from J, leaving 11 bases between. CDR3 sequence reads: CASSAEQANYGYTF. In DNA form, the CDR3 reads TGTGCCAGCAGTGCAGAACAGGCGAACTATGGCTACACCTTC.

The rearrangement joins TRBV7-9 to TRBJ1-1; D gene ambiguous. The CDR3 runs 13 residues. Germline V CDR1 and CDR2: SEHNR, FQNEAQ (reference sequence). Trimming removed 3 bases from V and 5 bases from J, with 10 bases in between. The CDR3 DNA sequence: TGTGCCAGCAGCTTGAATGGCGATACTGAAGCTTTCTTT. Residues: CASSLNGDTEAFF. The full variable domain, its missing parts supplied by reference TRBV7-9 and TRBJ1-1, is DTGVSQNPRHKITKRGQNVTFRCDPISEHNRLYWYRQTLGQGPEFLTYFQNEAQLEKSRLLSDRFSAERPKGSFSTLEIQRTEQGDSAMYLCASSLNGDTEAFFGQGTRLTVV.

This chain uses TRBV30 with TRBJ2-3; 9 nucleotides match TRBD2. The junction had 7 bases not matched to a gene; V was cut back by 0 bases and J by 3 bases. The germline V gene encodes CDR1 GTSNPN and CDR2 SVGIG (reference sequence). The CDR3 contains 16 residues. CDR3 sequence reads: CAWSVQVAGATDTQYF. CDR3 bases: TGTGCCTGGAGTGTACAAGTAGCGGGAGCTACAGATACGCAGTATTTT.

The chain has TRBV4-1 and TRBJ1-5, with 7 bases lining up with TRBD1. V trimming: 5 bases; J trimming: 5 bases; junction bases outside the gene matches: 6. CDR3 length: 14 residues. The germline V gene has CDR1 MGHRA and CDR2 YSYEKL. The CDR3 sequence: CASSYTGTDQPQHF. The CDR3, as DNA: TGCGCCAGCAGCTACACCGGGACAGATCAGCCCCAGCATTTT.

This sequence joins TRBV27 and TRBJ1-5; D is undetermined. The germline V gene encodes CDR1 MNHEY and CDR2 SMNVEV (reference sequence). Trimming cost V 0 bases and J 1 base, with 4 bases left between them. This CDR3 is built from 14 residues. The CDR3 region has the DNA TGTGCCAGCAGTTTATCGGCCAGCAATCAGCCCCAGCATTTT. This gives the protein CASSLSASNQPQHF.